A single sample gave rise to the 9 T cell receptor beta chains below, sequenced in a study of control samples from healthy donors and cancer patients. Data came from immunoSEQ multiplex PCR; TCRdb stores just in-frame clones and leaves some out. The top ten hold 0.65% to 0.75% of the sample, which has 160,000 or so clones, roughly 90% seen once. Sequencing was carried out using blood. The source of these receptors is a young woman in good health.

The chain is built from TRBV4-1 and TRBJ2-1, with TRBD2 identical over 10 bases. V gave up 0 bases and J gave up 6 bases; unmatched junction bases: 5. The CDR3 has 16 residues. Germline CDR1 reads MGHRA; CDR2 reads YSYEKL. The CDR3 spells CASSQDGTSAVNEQFF. The CDR3 DNA follows: TGCGCCAGCAGCCAAGACGGGACTAGCGCGGTCAATGAGCAGTTCTTC.

The J gene is TRBJ1-4, the V gene TRBV4-3; 7 nucleotides agree with TRBD1. Germline assignment: CDR1 LGHNA and CDR2 YSLEER. The CDR3 sequence is 16 residues long. V dropped 0 bases and J dropped 4; count of bases not matched to a gene: 5. CDR3 region: CASSQDSGTVNEKLFF. Written as DNA, the CDR3 is TGCGCCAGCAGCCAAGATTCTGGGACAGTTAATGAAAAACTGTTTTTT.

The rearrangement joins TRBV21-1 to TRBJ2-7; the D call in the table, TRBD1, was not verified against the DNA. TRBV21-1 is designated a pseudogene. The CDR3 is 16 amino acids. The CDR3 region is CASSPQRDRRLYEQYF. CDR3 DNA sequence: TGTGCCAGCAGCCCCCAACGGGACAGGCGACTCTACGAGCAGTACTTC.

The chain couples TRBV28 to TRBJ1-1; D is ambiguous. Germline V CDR1 and CDR2: MDHEN, SYDVKM. V was cut by 6 bases and J by 2 bases, with 10 bases left in between. The CDR3 is 13 amino acids. The CDR3 region is CASRVVGNTEAFF. In nucleotides, the CDR3 is TGTGCCAGCAGGGTTGTGGGAAACACTGAAGCTTTCTTT. Drawing the rest from reference TRBV28 and TRBJ1-1, the complete variable domain is DVKVTQSSRYLVKRTGEKVFLECVQDMDHENMFWYRQDPGLGLRLIYFSYDVKMKEKGDIPEGYSVSREKKERFSLILESASTNQTSMYLCASRVVGNTEAFFGQGTRLTVV.

This chain uses TRBV7-9 with TRBJ2-7; tentatively, D is TRBD1 or TRBD2 (5 bases each). V was cut by 5 bases and J by 3 bases, with 14 bases left in between. Germline CDR1 reads SEHNR; CDR2 reads FQNEAQ (reference sequence). The CDR3 covers 14 residues. The CDR3 protein is CASSPGTSLYEQYF. For the CDR3, the DNA is TGTGCCAGCAGCCCCGGGACCTCACTCTACGAGCAGTACTTC.

A few counts support this clone. V is TRBV7-9 and J is TRBJ2-7, with 9 bases matching TRBD2. The CDR3 covers 13 residues. The ends lost 2 bases at V and 5 bases at J; junction bases unmatched: 1. Germline CDR1 SEHNR, CDR2 FQNEAQ (reference sequence). CDR3: CASSLQRGDEQYF. CDR3 coding DNA: TGTGCCAGCAGCTTACAGCGGGGGGACGAGCAGTACTTC. Combining the CDR3 with reference TRBV7-9 and TRBJ2-7 gives the whole variable domain DTGVSQNPRHKITKRGQNVTFRCDPISEHNRLYWYRQTLGQGPEFLTYFQNEAQLEKSRLLSDRFSAERPKGSFSTLEIQRTEQGDSAMYLCASSLQRGDEQYFGPGTRLTVT.

This clone was counted only a few times. This chain uses TRBV6-2 or TRBV6-3 with TRBJ2-3, with D maybe TRBD2 (6 bases). V lost 0 bases and J 0 bases, leaving 10 bases between the germline ends. CDR1 and CDR2 (germline): MNHEY, SVGEGT. This CDR3 is built from 16 residues. The CDR3 DNA is TGTGCCAGCAGTTACTCGTGGGGGGAAAGCACAGATACGCAGTATTTT. Translation: CASSYSWGESTDTQYF.

The V call is TRBV20-1, the J call TRBJ1-2; TRBD1 might be the D (6 bases). Germline lookup yields CDR1 DFQATT and CDR2 SNEGSKA (reference sequence). The CDR3 runs 14 residues. V was pared by 3 bases and J by 1 base, with 12 bases between. This chain's CDR3 is CSASYRAINYGYTF. Written as DNA, the CDR3 is TGCAGTGCTAGTTACAGGGCCATTAACTATGGCTACACCTTC.

J is TRBJ1-1 and V is TRBV11-3; D is perhaps TRBD1 (6 bases). Trimming stripped 4 bases from V and 7 bases from J, with 13 bases between. The CDR3 runs 13 residues. The germline gives CDR1 SGHNT, CDR2 YENEEA. CDR3 sequence: CASSSSSDSEAFF. In DNA form, the CDR3 reads TGTGCCAGCAGCTCTAGCTCGGACAGTGAAGCTTTCTTT. The full variable domain, completed using reference TRBV11-3 and TRBJ1-1, is EAGVVQSPRYKIIEKKQPVAFWCNPISGHNTLYWYLQNLGQGPELLIRYENEEAVDDSQLPKDRFSAERLKGVDSTLKIQPAELGDSAVYLCASSSSSDSEAFFGQGTRLTVV.